The 8 T cell receptor beta chains in this list originate from one sample, sequenced in a study of Ad26.COV2.S vaccination and SARS-CoV-2 variants. Clones were sequenced by immunoSEQ multiplex PCR, and TCRdb holds only the in-frame ones, with some missing. The table includes approximately 500,000 clones, roughly nine tenths detected once. As to treatment: 15 to 20 received Ad26.COV2.S at low or high dose, single or two shots; five or six received placebo; per-sample allocation not given. All samples were drawn on day 63, counting from the first vaccine or placebo injection. The sample in question was peripheral blood, obtained in a trial of Ad26.COV2.S vaccine versus placebo. The receptors originated from a person between 18 and 65 years old who received the Ad26.COV2.S COVID-19 vaccine or a placebo.

This clone was recorded a few times. The chain carries TRBV27 and TRBJ1-2, with TRBD1 as a possible D gene (5 bases). The CDR3 consists of 14 residues. V was trimmed by 1 base and J by 5 bases, leaving 11 bases between them. The germline V gene has CDR1 MNHEY and CDR2 SMNVEV (reference sequence). The CDR3: CASSLFSGKYGYTF. The CDR3 DNA is TGTGCCAGCAGTTTATTTTCAGGGAAGTATGGCTACACCTTC.

V and J are TRBV19 and TRBJ1-2; possibly TRBD1 for D (5 bases). The CDR3 has 13 amino acids. V shed 3 bases and J shed 4 bases, with 9 bases lying between them. Germline CDR1 is LNHDA and CDR2 is SQIVND (reference sequence). The CDR3 spells CASSITRVYGYTF. Written as DNA, the CDR3 is TGTGCCAGTAGTATCACCAGGGTCTATGGCTACACCTTC.

V gene TRBV5-6 combines with J gene TRBJ1-1; 7 bases align to TRBD1. With 1 base clipped from V and 4 bases from J, the junction kept 4 bases outside the gene matches. The CDR3 contains 14 residues. Germline CDR1 and CDR2: SGHDT and YYEEEE. CDR3 residues: CASSLRGPSTEAFF. In nucleotides, the CDR3 is TGTGCCAGCAGCTTGAGGGGGCCGAGCACTGAAGCTTTCTTT.

This chain joins TRBV28 and TRBJ1-1; D gene ambiguous. CDR1 and CDR2 from the germline V gene are MDHEN and SYDVKM. The CDR3 spans 11 residues. V was trimmed by 7 bases and J by 7 bases, leaving 10 bases between them. The CDR3: CASKRHHEAFF. The CDR3 DNA reads as TGTGCCAGCAAGAGACACCATGAAGCTTTCTTT.

The rearrangement uses TRBV6-6 and TRBJ1-2, with 9 bases that match TRBD1. Germline lookup yields CDR1 MNHNY and CDR2 SVGAGI (reference sequence). V lost 6 bases to trimming and J lost 6 bases; unmatched junction nucleotides: 5. This CDR3 has 13 residues. CDR3 loop: CASRGTGKDGYTF. The CDR3 nucleotides read TGTGCCAGCAGAGGGACAGGGAAAGATGGCTACACCTTC.

The gene calls are TRBV21-1 and TRBJ2-1; the listed D gene, TRBD2, was not tested against the DNA. TRBV21-1 is designated a pseudogene. The CDR3 consists of 15 residues. The CDR3 here is CASSTHEPSYNEQFF. Written as DNA, the CDR3 is TGTGCCAGCAGCACCCACGAGCCCTCCTACAATGAGCAGTTCTTC.

The chain has TRBV2 and TRBJ2-7; 7 nucleotides agree with TRBD1. Losses at the gene ends were 4 bases for V and 0 bases for J; bases not matched to a gene: 3. Germline CDR1 and CDR2: SNHLY and FYNNEI. The CDR3 covers 14 residues. CDR3 residues: CASSVQGSSYEQYF. CDR3 DNA sequence: TGTGCCAGCAGTGTACAGGGGAGCTCCTACGAGCAGTACTTC.

This chain connects TRBV4-2 to TRBJ2-3; 14 bases are a match to TRBD2. J was trimmed by 4 bases and V by 1 base; bases with no gene match: 13. The CDR3 runs to 20 residues. Germline assignment: CDR1 LGHNA and CDR2 YNFKEQ. The CDR3 coding sequence is TGTGCCAGCAGCCAAGCCCGACTAGCGGGAGGGCCAAGGTCAGCAGATACGCAGTATTTT. It translates to CASSQARLAGGPRSADTQYF.